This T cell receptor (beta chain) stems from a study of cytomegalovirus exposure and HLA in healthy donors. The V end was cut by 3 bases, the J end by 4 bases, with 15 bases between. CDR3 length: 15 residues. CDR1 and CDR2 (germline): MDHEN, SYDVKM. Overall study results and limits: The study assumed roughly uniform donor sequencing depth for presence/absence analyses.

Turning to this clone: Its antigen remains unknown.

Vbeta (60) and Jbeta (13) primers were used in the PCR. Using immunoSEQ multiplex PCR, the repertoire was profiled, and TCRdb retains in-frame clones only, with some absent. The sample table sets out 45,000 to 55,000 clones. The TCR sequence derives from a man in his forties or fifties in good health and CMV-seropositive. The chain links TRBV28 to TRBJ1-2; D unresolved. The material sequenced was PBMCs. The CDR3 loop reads CASSLGGLFRYGYTF. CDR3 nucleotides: TGTGCCAGCAGTTTGGGAGGGCTATTCCGCTATGGCTACACCTTC.